The 31 T cell receptor beta chains below were found in one sample sequenced in a study of shared clonotypes between healthy human individuals. TCRdb's copy holds only in-frame clones and misses some; the assay was immunoSEQ multiplex PCR. Among 450,000 to 600,000 clones listed, around 80% were seen once. The specimen was PBMCs. The receptor source for this set is a woman between 40 and 50 years old in good health. Some clones in this sample may be carry-over from other donors' samples.

This sequence joins TRBV2 and TRBJ2-7; D uncertain. The V gene's germline CDR1 is SNHLY and CDR2 FYNNEI. The CDR3 is 13 residues long. Trimming left V 6 bases short and J 4 bases short, with 13 bases between. The CDR3 DNA reads TGTGCCAGCAGGGGTGTAGTCGAGTACGAGCAGTACTTC. This codes for CASRGVVEYEQYF.

The rearrangement uses TRBV6-5 and TRBJ1-3; TRBD1 agrees at 8 bases. There are 15 residues in the CDR3. V was pared by 6 bases and J by 4 bases, with 8 bases of the junction left unmatched. Looked up from germline, CDR1 is MNHEY and CDR2 is SVGAGI. CDR3 sequence (DNA): TGTGCCAGCAGCTACGGGACAGGCCCAGGAAACACCATATATTTT. It is translated as CASSYGTGPGNTIYF.

The chain uses TRBV13 and TRBJ2-1, with D hard to call. The CDR3 loop spans 16 amino acids. The germline V gene has CDR1 PRHDT and CDR2 FYEKMQ (reference sequence). The ends were cut back, 1 base at V and 0 bases at J, with 10 bases in the middle. In DNA form, the CDR3 reads TGTGCCAGCAGCTTAGACGGTCAGCTCTCCTACAATGAGCAGTTCTTC. The encoded protein is CASSLDGQLSYNEQFF.

This sequence joins TRBV5-4 and TRBJ2-6; TRBD1 matches 10 bases. The CDR3 is 18 amino acids. With 4 bases clipped from V and 0 bases from J, the junction kept 7 bases outside the gene matches. The germline CDR1 and CDR2 sequences are SGHNT and YYREEE (reference sequence). The CDR3 coding sequence is TGTGCCAGCAGCCCCAGACAGGGGGCCTACTCTGGGGCCAACGTCCTGACTTTC. Encoded protein: CASSPRQGAYSGANVLTF.

The chain employs TRBV11-1 and TRBJ2-5; perhaps TRBD2 as D (5 bases). CDR1 is SGHAT and CDR2 is FQDESV in the germline V gene (reference sequence). CDR3 length equals 16 residues. V lost 2 bases, J lost 1 base, and 14 bases lay in between. In nucleotides, the CDR3 is TGTGCCAGCAGCTTAAAACTCACTAGACCCCAAGAGACCCAGTACTTC. Residues: CASSLKLTRPQETQYF.

The chain carries TRBV7-8 and TRBJ2-1; 12 bases agree with TRBD2. V gave up 5 bases and J gave up 10 bases; unmatched junction bases: 9. CDR3 length: 15 amino acids. Germline assignment: CDR1 SGHVS and CDR2 FQNEAQ. The CDR3 DNA reads TGTGCCAGCAGCGCTGATCTAGCGGGAGGGTCCGAGCAGTTCTTC. It translates to CASSADLAGGSEQFF.

As concerns this clone: Being one base from a much bigger clone, this may be a read error. This chain uses TRBV6-5 with TRBJ2-7; 12 positions match TRBD1. CDR3 size: 15 residues. V lost 4 bases, J lost 4 bases, and 5 bases stayed unmatched. CDR1 MNHEY and CDR2 SVGAGI come from the germline V gene. The chain's CDR3 is CASSSPGQGAYEQYF. CDR3 nucleotides: TGTGCCAGCAGTTCCCCGGGACAGGGGGCTTACGAGCAGTACTTC.

V usage is TRBV18 and J usage is TRBJ1-2, with 10 bases identical to TRBD1. The CDR3 contains 16 residues. Germline V lookup: CDR1 KGHSH, CDR2 LQKENI. Unmatched junction bases numbered 10, after V lost 6 bases and J lost 3 bases. CDR3 sequence (DNA): TGTGCCAGCTCCCTCGGGCGGGACAGGGGCCACTATGGCTACACCTTC. Translated, it gives CASSLGRDRGHYGYTF.

The chain has TRBV18 and TRBJ2-1; the D is unclear. CDR1 KGHSH and CDR2 LQKENI come from the germline V gene. With 3 bases removed from V and 9 bases from J, the gap between germline ends came to 9 bases. This CDR3 contains 12 residues. This CDR3 is CASSPLGSEQFF. The CDR3, as DNA: TGTGCCAGCTCACCGCTAGGTAGTGAGCAGTTCTTC.

This rearrangement joins TRBV5-5 to TRBJ1-4; no firm D call. CDR3 length: 12 residues. The germline V gene encodes CDR1 SGHKS and CDR2 YYEKEE (reference sequence). V lost 2 bases and J lost 6, with 5 bases in between. The CDR3 nucleotides are TGTGCCAGCAGCTTACTGGATGAAAAACTGTTTTTT. Its protein is CASSLLDEKLFF. Full variable domain (outside the CDR3, taken from reference TRBV5-5 and TRBJ1-4): DAGVTQSPTHLIKTRGQQVTLRCSPISGHKSVSWYQQVLGQGPQFIFQYYEKEERGRGNFPDRFSARQFPNYSSELNVNALLLGDSALYLCASSLLDEKLFFGSGTQLSVL.

The CDR3 sequence is CASSPVTQGGTEAFF. The CDR3 DNA reads TGTGCCAGCTCACCAGTCACGCAGGGAGGTACTGAAGCTTTCTTT. The chain combines TRBV18 with TRBJ1-1; TRBD1 is a possible D gene (5 bases). The CDR3 runs 15 residues. Between the trimmed V and J ends, which lost 2 bases and 5 bases, there was a span of 15 bases. The germline V gene encodes CDR1 KGHSH and CDR2 LQKENI.

The V call is TRBV5-8, the J call TRBJ2-3, with D unresolved. Germline V gene sequence: CDR1 SGHTS, CDR2 YDEGEE. There are 12 residues in the CDR3. V was clipped by 3 bases and J by 5 bases, with 7 bases between them. CDR3 region: CASSSAGDTQYF. The CDR3 region has the DNA TGTGCCAGCAGCTCCGCCGGAGATACGCAGTATTTT.

V gene TRBV19 combines with J gene TRBJ1-5, with D maybe TRBD1 (5 bases). Germline values: CDR1 LNHDA, CDR2 SQIVND (reference sequence). V lost 5 bases, J lost 1 base, and 9 bases lay in between. The length of the CDR3 is 14 residues. Here the CDR3 reads CASSLQGSNQPQHF. CDR3 DNA sequence: TGTGCCAGTAGTCTCCAGGGCAGCAATCAGCCCCAGCATTTT.

The chain's CDR3 is CASSDGGGQPMNTEAFF. CDR3 DNA sequence: TGTGCCAGCAGTGACGGGGGAGGACAGCCCATGAACACTGAAGCTTTCTTT. The chain has TRBV6-4 and TRBJ1-1, with D possibly matching TRBD1 (6 bases). Trimming left V 2 bases short and J 0 bases short, with 16 bases between. CDR3 size: 17 residues. CDR1 MRHNA and CDR2 SNTAGT come from the germline V gene.

The chain joins TRBV27 to TRBJ2-7; 8 nucleotides match TRBD2. This CDR3 contains 19 residues. Per germline, CDR1 MNHEY and CDR2 SMNVEV (reference sequence). The trim removed 6 bases at V and 2 bases at J, leaving 21 bases unmatched. CDR3 DNA: TGTGCCAGCAGAGGGGAGAGGTTGGGGCGGGAGGTGAGGCCCTACGAGCAGTACTTC. Translated, it gives CASRGERLGREVRPYEQYF.

This clone was counted only a few times. This chain connects TRBV27 to TRBJ2-4; 9 bases fit TRBD1. With 5 bases clipped from V and 4 bases from J, the junction kept 6 bases outside the gene matches. CDR3 length: 15 residues. Germline-derived CDR1 and CDR2 are MNHEY and SMNVEV (reference sequence). The CDR3 DNA sequence: TGTGCCAGCAGTGGAATAGACAGGGGGAAAAACATTCAGTACTTC. Amino acids: CASSGIDRGKNIQYF.

The J gene is TRBJ2-3, the V gene TRBV14, with 9 positions matching TRBD2. Trimming at V came to 0 bases and at J to 10 bases, leaving 5 bases not matched to a gene. This CDR3 contains 14 residues. Per the germline V gene, CDR1 is SGHDN and CDR2 is FVKESK. CDR3 sequence (DNA): TGTGCCAGCAGCCAAGAAGGAACTAGCGGGCCGCAGTATTTT. Its protein is CASSQEGTSGPQYF.

The V gene is TRBV5-1, the J gene TRBJ2-2; D is tentatively TRBD1 or TRBD2 (5 bases each). The V and J ends lost 3 bases and 0 bases respectively, with 15 bases between them. CDR3 length: 17 residues. The germline gives CDR1 SGHRS, CDR2 YFSETQ. CDR3 protein: CASSYPWDGANTGELFF. The CDR3 bases are TGCGCCAGCAGCTACCCCTGGGACGGGGCGAACACCGGGGAGCTGTTTTTT.

DNA of the CDR3: TGTGCCAGCAGCTTACCGAAGAATGAAAAACTGTTTTTT. Its protein product is CASSLPKNEKLFF. This chain joins TRBV7-9 and TRBJ1-4; D is undetermined. This CDR3 is built from 13 residues. Trimming stripped 2 bases from V and 5 bases from J, with 6 bases between. The germline gives CDR1 SEHNR, CDR2 FQNEAQ (reference sequence). The full variable domain, with the rest looked up from reference TRBV7-9 and TRBJ1-4, is DTGVSQNPRHKITKRGQNVTFRCDPISEHNRLYWYRQTLGQGPEFLTYFQNEAQLEKSRLLSDRFSAERPKGSFSTLEIQRTEQGDSAMYLCASSLPKNEKLFFGSGTQLSVL.

The CDR3 sequence is CASSRDGLNTEAFF. The CDR3 DNA sequence: TGTGCCAGCAGCCGTGACGGCCTCAACACTGAAGCTTTCTTT. The J gene is TRBJ1-1, the V gene TRBV6-5; D unresolved. The germline CDR1 and CDR2 sequences are MNHEY and SVGAGI. The length of the CDR3 is 14 residues. The V gene lost 6 bases and the J gene lost 2 bases, with 13 bases spanning the gap.

This sequence joins TRBV9 and TRBJ1-1; tentatively, D is TRBD1 (6 bases). Trimming shortened V by 3 bases and J by 10 bases, and 16 bases separated the two germline ends. CDR3 size: 13 residues. The germline V gene encodes CDR1 SGDLS and CDR2 YYNGEE. The CDR3 reads CASSADGGRAAFF. CDR3 nucleotide sequence: TGTGCCAGCAGCGCTGATGGGGGCAGGGCAGCTTTCTTT.

This chain uses TRBV30 with TRBJ2-7; 10 nucleotides align to TRBD2. With V trimmed by 2 bases and J by 4 bases, 5 bases remained unmatched. CDR1 is GTSNPN and CDR2 is SVGIG in the germline V gene (reference sequence). The CDR3 spans 14 residues. CDR3 residues: CAWSPLAGVYEQYF. The CDR3 nucleotides read TGTGCCTGGAGTCCGCTAGCGGGAGTTTACGAGCAGTACTTC. The full variable domain, its missing parts supplied by reference TRBV30 and TRBJ2-7, is SQTIHQWPATLVQPVGSPLSLECTVEGTSNPNLYWYRQAAGRGLQLLFYSVGIGQISSEVPQNLSASRPQDRQFILSSKKLLLSDSGFYLCAWSPLAGVYEQYFGPGTRLTVT.

V usage is TRBV2 and J usage is TRBJ2-3; 8 nucleotides agree with TRBD2. CDR1 SNHLY and CDR2 FYNNEI come from the germline V gene. This CDR3 is 15 amino acids long. Trimming removed 5 bases from V and 4 bases from J; junction bases left unmatched: 8. The CDR3 DNA reads TGTGCCAGCAGTTATAGCGGGGCGGGAGCAGATACGCAGTATTTT. Translated, it gives CASSYSGAGADTQYF.

CDR3 sequence: CASSRGLAGGGDTQYF. The CDR3 nucleotides are TGTGCCAGCAGCCGAGGACTAGCGGGAGGGGGGGATACGCAGTATTTT. The chain couples TRBV7-6 to TRBJ2-3, with TRBD2 matching 15 bases. CDR1 is SGHVS and CDR2 is FNYEAQ in the germline V gene. V dropped 5 bases and J dropped 6; count of bases not matched to a gene: 6. This CDR3 is 16 amino acids long. Looking up the rest from reference TRBV7-6 and TRBJ2-3 gives the full variable domain: GAGVSQSPRYKVTKRGQDVALRCDPISGHVSLYWYRQALGQGPEFLTYFNYEAQQDKSGLPNDRFSAERPEGSISTLTIQRTEQRDSAMYRCASSRGLAGGGDTQYFGPGTRLTVL.

In its sample, this clone was seen a few times. The chain employs TRBV13 and TRBJ2-5, with D perhaps matching TRBD2 (6 bases). The CDR3 is 14 amino acids. Germline V gene lookup returns CDR1 PRHDT and CDR2 FYEKMQ (reference sequence). Trimming took off 4 bases at V and 3 bases at J, with 12 bases between the two ends. The CDR3 sequence is CASSSRDFKETQYF. CDR3 bases: TGTGCCAGCAGCTCAAGGGACTTCAAAGAGACCCAGTACTTC. The whole variable domain, filled in from reference TRBV13 and TRBJ2-5, reads AAGVIQSPRHLIKEKRETATLKCYPIPRHDTVYWYQQGPGQDPQFLISFYEKMQSDKGSIPDRFSAQQFSDYHSELNMSSLELGDSALYFCASSSRDFKETQYFGPGTRLLVL.

V gene TRBV10-2 combines with J gene TRBJ2-5; D ambiguous. CDR3 length equals 13 residues. Germline V lookup: CDR1 WSHSY, CDR2 SAAADI. V lost 3 bases to trimming and J lost 11 bases, with 16 bases between them. CDR3 in DNA: TGCGCCAGCAGTGAAACAAACGCGAAAAAGCAGTACTTC. Translation: CASSETNAKKQYF.

The chain couples TRBV2 to TRBJ2-3, with D hard to call. This CDR3 is 15 amino acids long. Germline CDR1 SNHLY, CDR2 FYNNEI. The V and J ends lost 6 bases and 11 bases respectively, with 24 bases between them. The CDR3 protein is CASRQRTSGPDGQYF. CDR3 bases: TGTGCCAGCAGACAAAGGACCTCCGGGCCCGATGGGCAGTATTTT.

The chain carries TRBV6-1 and TRBJ2-7, with D unresolved. Germline lookup yields CDR1 MNHNS and CDR2 SASEGT. V lost 1 base to trimming and J lost 2 bases, with 6 bases between them. CDR3 length: 13 amino acids. This CDR3 reads CASSEGVPYEQYF. The CDR3 nucleotides are TGTGCCAGCAGTGAAGGGGTCCCCTACGAGCAGTACTTC.

The chain employs TRBV5-1 and TRBJ2-7; 9 bases map to TRBD1. CDR3 length: 13 residues. V lost 4 bases to trimming and J lost 3 bases; unmatched junction nucleotides: 2. Germline lookup yields CDR1 SGHRS and CDR2 YFSETQ. Here the CDR3 reads CASSKGQGYEQYF. Here the CDR3 DNA reads TGCGCCAGCAGCAAGGGACAGGGCTACGAGCAGTACTTC.

The chain recombines TRBV7-2 with TRBJ2-2; TRBD1 agrees at 7 bases. The V gene's germline CDR1 is SGHTA and CDR2 FQGNSA. The CDR3 covers 16 residues. V lost 5 bases to trimming and J lost 6 bases; unmatched junction nucleotides: 12. The CDR3 spells CASSPSIGGPAGELFF. CDR3 in DNA: TGTGCCAGCAGCCCGAGTATAGGGGGCCCTGCCGGGGAGCTGTTTTTT. The full variable domain, its missing parts supplied by reference TRBV7-2 and TRBJ2-2, is GAGVSQSPSNKVTEKGKDVELRCDPISGHTALYWYRQSLGQGLEFLIYFQGNSAPDKSGLPSDRFSAERTGGSVSTLTIQRTQQEDSAVYLCASSPSIGGPAGELFFGEGSRLTVL.

The chain uses TRBV6-6 and TRBJ2-7, with D perhaps TRBD2 (6 bases). The CDR3 runs 12 residues. Trimming removed 7 bases at V and 5 bases at J, with 12 bases between. The germline V gene has CDR1 MNHNY and CDR2 SVGAGI (reference sequence). CDR3 loop: CASNGGVNEQYF. In nucleotides, the CDR3 is TGTGCCAGCAACGGAGGGGTAAACGAGCAGTACTTC.